This is a list of T cell receptor beta chains from one sample in a study of blood T cells in healthy people across ages. TCRdb called the 5' RACE reads again in MiXCR, with one record for every CDR3 protein. The repertoire has approximately 1.5 million distinct CDR3 sequences, 34% of them found once; the top ten carry around 10%. Sequencing used blood. These receptors were obtained from a woman aged 30 to 39 in good health. CDR3s include the opening cysteine and the closing phenylalanine or tryptophan. Fields, in order: V gene, J gene, CDR3 protein.

TRBV4-1	TRBJ2-5	CASSQALRDRDKSCEQYF
TRBV5-1	TRBJ2-5	CASSTRDRGLGTQYF
TRBV7-9	TRBJ2-3	CASSTQPTGYHTDTQYF
TRBV7-2	TRBJ1-4	CASSPYDRAYNEKRFF
TRBV18	-	CASSRESQGLGEQYF
TRBV7-2	TRBJ2-5	CASRSTGTGSQETQYF
TRBV27	TRBJ1-6	CASRGIDRVNSPLHF
TRBV7-2	TRBJ2-3	CAGSPSSGGRPDTQYF
TRBV15	TRBJ2-2	CATSRVGAGELFF
TRBV5-5	TRBJ2-1	CASSPGLAGKNEQFF
TRBV6-2/TRBV6-3	TRBJ1-2	CAGSLQGGYGYTF
TRBV27	TRBJ2-5	CASSSRGRRETQYF
TRBV27	TRBJ2-3	CASSLLGASGPDTQYF
TRBV28	TRBJ2-7	CASRQEGQSSYEQYF
TRBV28	TRBJ2-2	CASTKSGGGLRVGNTGELFF
TRBV15	TRBJ1-5	CATSRGSRVTGQPQHF
TRBV9	TRBJ2-1	CASSVGEGASGTYNEQFF
TRBV28	TRBJ1-2	CASKLPIPPNYGYTF
TRBV12-3/TRBV12-4	TRBJ2-1	CASTLTQPDNEQFF
TRBV3-1	TRBJ2-7	CASSQDQIAGGPSYEQYF
TRBV7-3	TRBJ2-3	CASSLNTGGGTDTQYF
TRBV20-1	TRBJ2-5	CSPLGEVQETQYF
TRBV12-3/TRBV12-4	TRBJ2-7	CASSYNGYKDIYEQYF
TRBV6-2/TRBV6-3	TRBJ2-5	CASSPAGITEETQYF
TRBV7-9	TRBJ2-1	CASSPRYSTSNNEQFF
TRBV18	TRBJ2-1	CASSTTGVNEQFF
TRBV7-9	TRBJ2-5	CASSQPLKWGGRETQYF
TRBV5-1	TRBJ2-1	CASSLGSGGQNEQFF
TRBV6-1	-	CASNKASQALTNQTQYF
TRBV7-8	TRBJ2-5	CASSLVAGTVLGETRYF
TRBV28	TRBJ1-4	CASSWYRGNEKLFF
TRBV7-9	TRBJ2-2	CASSRQDSYTGELFF
TRBV10-2	TRBJ2-1	CASRARGTLDEQFF
TRBV6-9	TRBJ1-5	CASSHYPLPQHF
TRBV29-1	TRBJ1-1	CSAPNTKAFF
TRBV2	TRBJ2-1	CASTRARNEQFF
TRBV28	TRBJ1-3	CASSAGTVPSGNTIYF
TRBV7-3	TRBJ2-3	CASSLIALEEQYF
TRBV7-3	TRBJ2-1	CASSLGWGNNEQFF
TRBV10-3	TRBJ2-3	CAISDHQNGGHTDTQYF
TRBV10-1	TRBJ2-5	CASSESGAGGKTQYF
TRBV29-1	TRBJ1-2	CSVEGSNGYTF
TRBV20-1	TRBJ1-4	CSAREPGTVREKLFF
TRBV27	TRBJ2-3	CASSLWTGGADTQYF
TRBV29-1	TRBJ1-1	CSVRQGARYTEAFF
TRBV5-1	TRBJ2-1	CASSRIGQGALRTYNEQFF
TRBV20-1	TRBJ1-5	CSARDRGVGGAQPQHF